This T cell receptor beta chain is from a study of PD-1 blockade in classical Hodgkin lymphoma. The study, taken as a whole, reports: Possible causes of repertoire differences, disease activity or prior therapy, remain undefined.

Following autologous stem cell transplantation, relapse occurred in every patient, and exposure to brentuximab vedotin varied. Out of thawed PBMCs, magnetic negative selection purified CD4+ T cells. The CDR3 contains 15 residues. The V and J ends lost 0 bases and 4 bases, in that order; junction bases with no gene match: 3. Germline CDR1 is SGDLS and CDR2 is YYNGEE. The table came from immunoSEQ multiplex PCR; TCRdb's copy has only in-frame clones and leaves some out. The repertoire holds over 25,000 clones, with roughly 80% as singletons. Turning to this clone: Its antigen is not identified.

V usage is TRBV9 and J usage is TRBJ2-3, with 9 bases aligning to TRBD2. This clonotype was sampled from a human donor with classical Hodgkin lymphoma. The specimen was CD4+ T cells from blood, collected at baseline. The CDR3 spells CASSVGGGAADTQYF. The CDR3 DNA is TGTGCCAGCAGCGTAGGCGGGGGGGCCGCAGATACGCAGTATTTT. The full variable domain, rest sourced from reference TRBV9 and TRBJ2-3, is DSGVTQTPKHLITATGQRVTLRCSPRSGDLSVYWYQQSLDQGLQFLIQYYNGEERAKGNILERFSAQQFPDLHSELNLSSLELGDSALYFCASSVGGGAADTQYFGPGTRLTVL.